This TCR beta chain is drawn from a study of blood T cells in healthy people across ages (dated by TCRdb to between 2014 and 2017). General notes on the study: In model experiments, template switching captured roughly one uniquely barcoded TCR beta cDNA molecule for every two T cells. The donors were divided into four age groups: young (average 16 years), middle-aged (almost 40), aged (approximately 62) and long-lived (roughly 82). To avoid experimental bias, donors of different ages were distributed randomly across sequencing lanes. The study measured age-related changes in TCR beta repertoire diversity using deep sequencing normalized with unique cDNA molecular identifiers. Using the same blood draw, the study looked at two additional independent replicas of 1 million unique cDNA reads for two donors, one aged 18 to 29 and the other aged 80 or older. Broad study findings and their caveats: Compared with the aged group, more naive CD4+ T cells, fewer expanded clones and increased TCR diversity were shown by the long-lived group, suggesting age selection. Because donor CMV infection status was unknown, age-related changes in expanded clonotypes were potentially confounded. Since profiling was done on bulk unsorted PBMCs, naive and antigen-experienced compartments could not be conclusively compared. The percentage of naive T cells measured by flow cytometry correlated strongly with observed TCR beta diversity. Estimates of total diversity from one million sequenced T cells were regarded as lower bounds and underestimates. Observed TCR beta diversity per million T cells fell roughly linearly with age, and a significant reduction was already apparent by age roughly 41.

The junction shows trimming of 1 base on V and 5 bases on J, plus 16 bases between the germline ends. Reading from cysteine to phenylalanine, the CDR3 counts 16 amino acids. The CDR3 DNA has 48 bases and is translated from base 1. The germline V gene yields KGHDR for CDR1 and SFDVKD for CDR2. Regarding this clonotype: Its antigen is unknown. Base qualities are not recorded, but no much larger clone differs from it by a single base.

Systemically healthy Caucasian individuals from Russia, over 30 in total and aged about 6 to 95 years, were included as donors. Around 9.9 milliliters of peripheral blood were collected from each donor into EDTA-treated Vacutainer tubes. Ficoll-Paque density-gradient centrifugation was used to isolate PBMCs, with at least 6.5 million per sample. Total RNA, at least 6 micrograms per sample, was extracted from PBMCs with Trizol reagent. For every donor, an aliquot of PBMCs went through flow cytometry to measure the percentages of naive CD45RAhigh/CD27high T cells. The library was produced with 5' RACE. Sequencing took place on an Illumina HiSeq 2500. A second PCR of about 6 to 12 cycles was run with a J-beta primer mix and a sample-barcoded 5' primer. A unique molecular identifier was introduced onto each TCR beta cDNA molecule by a template-switch 5' adaptor carrying 12 random nucleotides. Each sample yielded at least 2.5 million CDR3-containing paired-end reads. First-strand cDNA was synthesized from all RNA with the Mint cDNA synthesis kit, primed by a TRBC-specific oligonucleotide. All cDNA was treated with uracil-DNA glycosylase and then went through a first 18-cycle PCR with the universal primers M1SS and BC2_uni_R. Turning to the authors' computational methods: Normalization of each sample was performed by random selection of 1 million high-quality reads, each carrying a distinct molecular identifier. Instead of being binned into consensus sequences, reads that shared molecular identifiers were thrown out. MiTCR, with a Q25 quality threshold and the strictest error-elimination algorithm, was used for CDR3 identification, clonotype clustering and error correction. A nonparametric unseen species model with Euler transformation was used to estimate lower-bound total TCR beta diversity. TCRdb reworked the public reads: Q25 trimming with fastp, MiXCR clone assembly, productive beta chains retained. Each entry merges the rows of one CDR3 protein and shows their most common DNA and genes. The V and J calls reflect TCRdb's pipeline rather than the authors' work. Recorded for this sample are about 290,000 distinct CDR3 sequences; around 27% of them occurred a single time. The ten largest clones take up over 25% of the sample.

The sequence joins TRBV24-1 to TRBJ2-5, with TRBD2 tentatively as D gene (6 bases match). Sequenced sample: blood. This TCR was sampled from a woman in her 70s in good health. The CDR3 reads as follows: CATSDFGRGGGETQYF. In nucleotides, the sequence is TGTGCCACCAGTGATTTCGGAAGGGGAGGAGGTGAGACCCAGTACTTC.